This TCR beta chain was obtained from a study of shared clonotypes between healthy human individuals. Generated by immunoSEQ multiplex PCR, the TCRdb table keeps only in-frame clones and is missing some. The sample includes 950,000 to 1,100,000 clones, around 78% seen only once; the top ten take 0.55% to 0.7%. Trimming shortened V by 2 bases and J by 9 bases, and 14 bases separated the two germline ends. The V gene's germline CDR1 is MNHNY and CDR2 SVGAGI (reference sequence). This CDR3 is built from 14 residues. The V gene is TRBV6-6, the J gene TRBJ2-1; TRBD1 might be the D (7 bases). The origin of this receptor is a man aged 18 to 30 in good health. Some clones in this sample may be carry-over from other donors' samples. Specimen: memory CD4+ T cells from PBMCs. Subset in this sample: CD45RA-negative fraction. CDR3 nucleotide sequence: TGTGCCAGCAGTTACGACAGGGTGGGGGGTGAGCAGTTCTTC. Translation: CASSYDRVGGEQFF.